These 30 T cell receptor beta chains share one sample of origin, sequenced in a study of shared clonotypes between healthy human individuals. Only in-frame clones appear in the TCRdb table, and some are missing; sequencing was by immunoSEQ multiplex PCR. The table has fewer than 850,000 clones, 90% seen once; the top ten hold less than 40%. The specimen was memory CD8+ T cells from PBMCs. Subset indicated: CD45RO+ cells pooled with CCR7-negative TemRA cells. These receptors originate from a man between 18 and 29 years old in good health. Some clones in this sample may be carry-over from other donors' samples.

This sequence joins TRBV27 and TRBJ2-7; TRBD1 aligns across 7 bases. Germline trimming cut 6 bases from V and 5 bases from J; bases unmatched to any gene: 10. Looked up from germline, CDR1 is MNHEY and CDR2 is SMNVEV (reference sequence). This CDR3 comprises 14 residues. CDR3 coding DNA: TGTGCCAGCAGGCCCGCCAGGGGGTCCCACGAGCAGTACTTC. Amino acid sequence: CASRPARGSHEQYF.

A word on this clone: The same CDR3 is also encoded by other DNA sequences in this sample. The V and J genes are TRBV27 and TRBJ2-7; the match to TRBD2 covers 12 bases. Germline CDR1 reads MNHEY; CDR2 reads SMNVEV (reference sequence). J gave up 4 bases and V 5 bases, and 6 bases lay outside the gene matches. The CDR3 extends over 15 amino acids. Here the CDR3 reads CASSPSTSGSYEQYF. As DNA, the CDR3 is TGTGCCAGCAGTCCGTCGACTAGCGGGAGTTACGAGCAGTACTTC.

As DNA, the CDR3 is TGTGCCAGCGGAGGGGGCGGCAGCCCACCCGCAGAGACCCAGTACTTC. This codes for CASGGGGSPPAETQYF. V and J are TRBV25-1 and TRBJ2-5; weak D call: TRBD1 (7 bases). Trimming took off 8 bases at V and 4 bases at J, with 23 bases between the two ends. CDR3 length: 16 amino acids. Germline V gene lookup returns CDR1 MGHDK and CDR2 SYGVNS.

In the case of this clone: The same CDR3 also results from other DNA sequences found in this sample. The V gene is TRBV4-1, the J gene TRBJ2-1, with 7 bases that match TRBD2. Germline lookup yields CDR1 MGHRA and CDR2 YSYEKL. This CDR3 comprises 14 residues. The trim removed 1 base at V and 4 bases at J, leaving 1 base unmatched. The CDR3 DNA follows: TGCGCCAGCAGCCAAGGGGGGGGTTACAATGAGCAGTTCTTC. Amino acid sequence: CASSQGGGYNEQFF.

The rearrangement uses TRBV7-9 and TRBJ2-1, with 8 bases matching TRBD2. CDR1 is SEHNR and CDR2 is FQNEAQ in the germline V gene (reference sequence). V shed 5 bases, J shed 8 bases, and the junction held 14 bases outside the gene matches. The CDR3 totals 16 residues. CDR3 bases: TGTGCCAGCAGCGTTGGGCCCCGTAGCGGGAACTATGAGCAGTTCTTC. Encoded protein: CASSVGPRSGNYEQFF.

V usage is TRBV7-3 and J usage is TRBJ2-3; D may be TRBD2 (7 bases). Germline CDR1 and CDR2: SGHTA and FQGTGA. This CDR3 has 17 residues. Between the trimmed V and J ends, which lost 4 bases and 4 bases, there was a span of 21 bases. CDR3 sequence (DNA): TGTGCCAGCAGCTCACCCGGGGGGCGGGACGGATCAGATACGCAGTATTTT. Translated: CASSSPGGRDGSDTQYF.

The gene calls are TRBV7-3 and TRBJ2-1, with D maybe TRBD2 (6 bases). CDR1 SGHTA and CDR2 FQGTGA come from the germline V gene. V was clipped by 5 bases and J by 7 bases, with 18 bases between them. The CDR3 has 15 amino acids. The CDR3 sequence is CASSPRAGPGNEQFF. In DNA, the CDR3 is TGTGCCAGCAGCCCAAGAGCGGGCCCGGGGAATGAGCAGTTCTTC.

The chain uses TRBV29-1 and TRBJ1-2; 7 nucleotides match TRBD1. From germline, CDR1 is SQVTM and CDR2 ANQGSEA. The V gene end was trimmed by 2 bases and the J gene end by 3 bases; junction bases not matched to a gene: 6. This CDR3 contains 14 residues. The CDR3 spells CSVEPVTGDYGYTF. The DNA of the CDR3 is TGCAGCGTTGAACCCGTCACAGGGGACTATGGCTACACCTTC.

This clone has a handful of counts. The chain employs TRBV30 and TRBJ2-1, with D maybe TRBD1 (6 bases). There are 12 residues in the CDR3. CDR1 and CDR2 (germline): GTSNPN, SVGIG (reference sequence). V was shortened by 5 bases and J by 9 bases, with 14 bases between the two germline ends. DNA of the CDR3: TGTGCCTGGGGCCGGGACAATAGTGAGCAGTTCTTC. Translating gives CAWGRDNSEQFF.

The chain employs TRBV9 and TRBJ1-3, with D perhaps TRBD1 (5 bases). CDR1 is SGDLS, CDR2 YYNGEE, per germline. V lost 2 bases and J lost 1, with 16 bases in between. The CDR3 contains 17 residues. In DNA, the CDR3 is TGTGCCAGCAGCGTCTCAGGAGTTGGGGGATCTGGAAACACCATATATTTT. The encoded protein is CASSVSGVGGSGNTIYF.

The chain employs TRBV27 and TRBJ1-1; weak D call: TRBD1 (6 bases). Trimming shortened V by 2 bases and J by 3 bases, and 19 bases separated the two germline ends. The CDR3 consists of 17 residues. CDR1 is MNHEY, CDR2 SMNVEV, per germline (reference sequence). The CDR3, as DNA: TGTGCCAGCAGTTTAGTCGTCCCTTCTAGGGGGGACACTGAAGCTTTCTTT. Its translation is CASSLVVPSRGDTEAFF.

This clone was counted between two and nine times. The chain is built from TRBV13 and TRBJ1-1, with D perhaps TRBD1 (6 bases). Per the germline V gene, CDR1 is PRHDT and CDR2 is FYEKMQ (reference sequence). The CDR3 has 13 amino acids. Between the trimmed V and J ends, which lost 3 bases and 5 bases, there was a span of 10 bases. The CDR3, as DNA: TGTGCCAGCAGCTTGGGGGCCGAAACTGAAGCTTTCTTT. Encoded protein: CASSLGAETEAFF.

This chain links TRBV7-9 with TRBJ2-7, with D unresolved. V was clipped by 4 bases and J by 0 bases, with 10 bases between them. The CDR3 covers 14 residues. CDR1 and CDR2 (germline): SEHNR, FQNEAQ (reference sequence). CDR3 DNA sequence: TGTGCCAGCAGCTCCAAACACTTCTCCTACGAGCAGTACTTC. It specifies CASSSKHFSYEQYF.

The chain uses TRBV9 and TRBJ2-7; D perhaps matches TRBD1 (6 bases). Trimming stripped 0 bases from V and 5 bases from J, with 12 bases between. The CDR3 has 14 residues. The V gene's germline CDR1 is SGDLS and CDR2 YYNGEE. The chain's CDR3 is CASSVAQGIHEQYF. CDR3 sequence (DNA): TGTGCCAGCAGCGTAGCACAGGGTATCCACGAGCAGTACTTC.

The genes are TRBV10-3 and TRBJ1-1, with a possible D match to TRBD1 (6 bases). CDR1 is ENHRY and CDR2 is SYGVKD in the germline V gene. The CDR3 length is 15 residues. The V end was cut by 0 bases, the J end by 4 bases, with 12 bases between. The CDR3: CAISESHGGRTEAFF. In nucleotides, the CDR3 is TGTGCCATCAGTGAGTCCCACGGGGGGCGCACTGAAGCTTTCTTT.

As DNA, the CDR3 is TGTGCCAGCAGCTGGAGCGGGGAGTCTTCAGATACGCAGTATTTT. Translation: CASSWSGESSDTQYF. V is TRBV11-2 and J is TRBJ2-3; TRBD2 matches at 7 bases. Germline assignment: CDR1 SGHAT and CDR2 FQNNGV. There are 15 residues in the CDR3. The junction had 8 bases not matched to a gene; V was cut back by 4 bases and J by 4 bases.

This chain links TRBV5-5 with TRBJ2-5; 9 nucleotides match TRBD1. CDR3 size: 15 residues. The germline CDR1 and CDR2 sequences are SGHKS and YYEKEE (reference sequence). Trimming took 4 bases from V and 6 from J; bases not matched to a gene: 10. CDR3 bases: TGTGCCAGCAGCACACCGGACAGGGGTTGGCAGACCCAGTACTTC. Its protein product is CASSTPDRGWQTQYF.

V is TRBV28 and J is TRBJ1-5, with D hard to call. There are 14 residues in the CDR3. Trimming left V 8 bases short and J 0 bases short, with 11 bases between. Germline V gene data show CDR1 as MDHEN and CDR2 as SYDVKM. CDR3 in amino acids: CASRRFYSNQPQHF. The CDR3, as DNA: TGTGCCAGCCGCCGGTTTTATAGCAATCAGCCCCAGCATTTT.

V is TRBV27 and J is TRBJ1-1, with D perhaps TRBD1 (5 bases). Per germline, CDR1 MNHEY and CDR2 SMNVEV (reference sequence). V was clipped by 5 bases and J by 8 bases, with 18 bases between them. The CDR3 has 14 residues. CDR3 residues: CASSRGTWGGEAFF. Written as DNA, the CDR3 is TGTGCCAGCAGTCGGGGCACCTGGGGAGGCGAAGCTTTCTTT.

The chain combines TRBV6-6 with TRBJ2-7, with D hard to call. Germline V gene sequence: CDR1 MNHNY, CDR2 SVGAGI (reference sequence). V was cut by 0 bases and J by 6 bases, with 12 bases left in between. The CDR3 length is 14 residues. Here the CDR3 reads CASSYSGQAVEQYF. DNA of the CDR3: TGTGCCAGCAGTTACTCGGGCCAGGCGGTCGAGCAGTACTTC.

The chain has TRBV19 and TRBJ1-4, with D unclear. V gave up 3 bases and J gave up 13 bases, with 15 bases separating them. This CDR3 comprises 13 residues. Per the germline V gene, CDR1 is LNHDA and CDR2 is SQIVND (reference sequence). CDR3 DNA: TGTGCCAGTAGTATCGGGGATCCCAAAAGACTGTTTTTT. It yields the protein CASSIGDPKRLFF. Based on the CDR3 plus reference TRBV19 and TRBJ1-4, the full variable domain is DGGITQSPKYLFRKEGQNVTLSCEQNLNHDAMYWYRQDPGQGLRLIYYSQIVNDFQKGDIAEGYSVSREKKESFPLTVTSAQKNPTAFYLCASSIGDPKRLFFGSGTQLSVL.

This clone is a singleton in its sample. This sequence joins TRBV25-1 and TRBJ1-4; D is unresolved. The CDR3 runs to 14 residues. Germline lookup yields CDR1 MGHDK and CDR2 SYGVNS. Deletions cut 6 bases from V and 5 bases from J, with 13 bases between. CDR3 loop: CASSPTRTNEKLFF. For the CDR3, the DNA is TGTGCCAGCAGCCCAACGCGGACCAATGAAAAACTGTTTTTT.

The chain couples TRBV2 to TRBJ2-1, with a weak D call TRBD2 (6 bases). The CDR3 extends over 16 amino acids. V lost 7 bases to trimming and J lost 1 base, with 17 bases between them. Germline V gene lookup returns CDR1 SNHLY and CDR2 FYNNEI. CDR3 amino acids: CASTGTDVLSYNEQFF. DNA for the CDR3: TGTGCCAGCACTGGGACTGACGTTCTTTCCTACAATGAGCAGTTCTTC.

The V and J genes are TRBV12-5 and TRBJ1-2, with D unclear. V was cut by 1 base and J by 3 bases, with 6 bases left in between. CDR1 and CDR2 (germline): LGHNT, FRNRAP. CDR3 length: 13 amino acids. The DNA for the CDR3 is TGTGCTAGTGGTTTGGAATTCGACTATGGCTACACCTTC. This translates into CASGLEFDYGYTF.

This chain links TRBV5-1 with TRBJ2-4; maybe TRBD1 (5 bases). Trimming cost V 0 bases and J 0 bases, with 10 bases left between them. This CDR3 region has 16 residues. The germline V gene has CDR1 SGHRS and CDR2 YFSETQ. This chain's CDR3 is CASSLVDSVAKNIQYF. The DNA for the CDR3 is TGCGCCAGCAGCTTGGTTGACAGTGTAGCCAAAAACATTCAGTACTTC.

This clone was seen more than once but under ten times. The chain uses TRBV7-8 and TRBJ1-5; D remains ambiguous. The ends were cut back, 5 bases at V and 0 bases at J, with 11 bases in the middle. Germline V lookup: CDR1 SGHVS, CDR2 FQNEAQ. The CDR3 is 15 amino acids. CDR3 in amino acids: CASSLGVNSNQPQHF. CDR3 bases: TGTGCCAGCAGCCTCGGGGTTAATAGCAATCAGCCCCAGCATTTT.

This clone was picked up a small number of times. The rearrangement uses TRBV19 and TRBJ1-5; TRBD1 agrees at 8 bases. Per germline, CDR1 LNHDA and CDR2 SQIVND (reference sequence). The CDR3 is made up of 13 amino acids. The V gene end was trimmed by 4 bases and the J gene end by 8 bases; junction bases not matched to a gene: 4. The CDR3 reads CASSTDRVKPQHF. The CDR3 coding sequence is TGTGCCAGTAGTACGGACAGGGTAAAGCCCCAGCATTTT.

V is TRBV11-2 and J is TRBJ1-1; the D is unclear. Germline CDR1 SGHAT, CDR2 FQNNGV. CDR3 size: 13 residues. Trimming removed 3 bases at V and 1 base at J, with 6 bases between. The CDR3: CASSFYQNTEAFF. The CDR3 DNA sequence: TGTGCCAGCAGCTTTTACCAGAACACTGAAGCTTTCTTT.

This clone turned up a few times. The junction differs from germline at one of its ends, possibly a read error. The chain employs TRBV4-1 and TRBJ2-1; tentatively, D is TRBD1 (5 bases). Germline CDR1 MGHRA, CDR2 YSYEKL. This CDR3 is 14 amino acids long. For the CDR3, the DNA is TGCGCCAGCAGCCCTCAACCCCTGGGGCAAAACTGTATCTTC. Encoded protein: CASSPQPLGQNCIF.

V gene TRBV10-3 combines with J gene TRBJ2-1, with TRBD1 matching 7 bases. Germline V gene data show CDR1 as ENHRY and CDR2 as SYGVKD. The J segment lost 1 base and the V segment lost 5 bases, leaving 5 bases of the junction unmatched. This CDR3 contains 15 residues. The CDR3 sequence: CAISPQGVSYNEQFF. The CDR3, as DNA: TGTGCCATCAGTCCCCAGGGGGTTTCCTACAATGAGCAGTTCTTC.